Sequencing of this T cell receptor beta chain was carried out in a study of T cells in Graves' hyperthyroidism and ophthalmopathy. Across the whole study: Peripheral blood was acquired at first diagnosis, ahead of any therapy whatsoever.

V dropped 5 bases and J dropped 5 bases, with 11 bases sitting between them. This CDR3 region has 13 residues. Per germline, CDR1 SGHDT and CDR2 YYEEEE. Researchers took RNA transcripts and amplified the TCR beta CDR3 regions from them. Initially, a first-round RT-PCR of the TCR CDR3 employed the HTBI primer set. TCRdb redid the calling of the multiplex PCR reads with MiXCR, one entry per CDR3 protein. The table includes roughly 740,000 distinct CDR3 sequences, about a sixth detected once. Study results and caveats: Ophthalmopathy, as predicted by the model, came a median 6.5 months after the prediction.

This clonotype was observed at least ten times. Its antigen is as yet unknown. The rearrangement uses TRBV5-6 and TRBJ1-5, with a tentative D call TRBD1 (6 bases). This TCR came from a man younger than 35 with Graves' hyperthyroidism. Sequenced sample: blood. The CDR3 loop reads CASSLGGDQPQHF. CDR3 sequence (DNA): TGTGCCAGCAGTTTAGGGGGGGATCAGCCCCAGCATTTT.